One and the same sample provided the 27 T cell receptor beta chains below, sequenced in a study of tissue T cells after allogeneic stem cell transplantation. Time point given: mouse harvest day 7 after allogeneic transplant. The graft held 10^6 splenic CD5+ T cells and 10^7 T-cell-depleted bone marrow cells. Sequencing used immunoSEQ multiplex PCR; TCRdb keeps in-frame clones, though not all of them. The table includes a few thousand clones, 40% to 50% detected once. The sample was gut tissue. The receptors were sampled from a female BALB/c mouse given C57BL/6 T cells with graft-versus-host disease after an allogeneic hematopoietic cell transplant.

A remark on this clone: The germline and genes are mouse ones. The read ends 1 residue before the CDR3 terminus; that terminus is restored from the germline J gene. The chain employs TRBV26 and TRBJ2-2; 9 bases are shared with TRBD1. CDR3 length: 14 residues. The V gene's germline CDR1 is KGHPV and CDR2 FQNQEV (reference sequence). Trimming took 6 bases from V and 4 from J; bases not matched to a gene: 3. CDR3 bases read: TGTGCCAGCAGGCCGGGACAGGGCACCGGGCAGCTCTAC. The encoded protein is CASRPGQGTGQLY. The entire CDR3 reads CASRPGQGTGQLYF.

As regards this clone: Gene labels here are mouse ones. The read is 1 residue too short to cover the CDR3 end, so that end is filled in from the germline J gene. V is TRBV12-2 and J is TRBJ2-5; TRBD2 agrees at 8 bases. The germline CDR1 and CDR2 sequences are SGHLS and HYDKME. CDR3 length equals 14 residues. V dropped 0 bases and J dropped 5; count of bases not matched to a gene: 3. CDR3 protein: CASSLEGGPDTQYF. The sequenced part of the CDR3 DNA is TGTGCCAGCTCTCTCGAGGGGGGGCCAGACACCCAGTAC. Looking up the rest from reference TRBV12-2 and TRBJ2-5 gives the full variable domain: NSGVVQSPRYIIKGKGERSILKCIPISGHLSVAWYQQTQGQELKFFIQHYDKMERDKGNLPSRFSVQQFDDYHSEMNMSALELEDSAVYFCASSLEGGPDTQYFGPGTRLLVL.

This clone was seen just once. Genes and germline come from the mouse. From the germline J gene comes the end of the CDR3, since the read stops 1 residue before it. The chain combines TRBV1 with TRBJ2-5, with D possibly being TRBD1 (5 bases). V was cut by 6 bases and J by 2 bases, with 9 bases left in between. Germline CDR1 NSQYPW, CDR2 LRSPGD (reference sequence). CDR3 length equals 13 residues. The CDR3 loop is CTCRQGGQDTQYF. The sequenced CDR3 bases are TGCACCTGCAGGCAGGGTGGCCAAGACACCCAGTAC.

This clone has a handful of counts. Mouse gene names and germline throughout. The CDR3 extends 1 residue past the end of the read, so its final part is completed from the germline J gene. This chain connects TRBV4 to TRBJ2-1, with 9 bases fitting TRBD2. The CDR3 has 15 amino acids. V dropped 5 bases and J dropped 3; count of bases not matched to a gene: 5. Germline V CDR1 and CDR2: LGHDT, YNNKQL (reference sequence). The sequenced CDR3 bases are TGTGCCAGCAGCCCCGACTGGGGGTCCTATGCTGAGCAGTTC. As protein: CASSPDWGSYAEQF. The CDR3 in full is CASSPDWGSYAEQFF.

Of note for this clone: Gene names are mouse gene names. The sequence runs out 1 residue before the end of the CDR3; the remainder is reconstructed from the germline J gene. V gene TRBV26 combines with J gene TRBJ1-6; possible D gene TRBD1, 5 bases. TRBJ1-6 is sorted into the ORF group, with uncertain function. Trimming pared 6 bases from V and 3 bases from J, leaving 9 bases between. The V gene's germline CDR1 is KGHPV and CDR2 FQNQEV (reference sequence). This CDR3 has 14 amino acids. CDR3 DNA (partial): TGTGCCAGCAGCCCGGGGGGCTATAATTCGCCCCTCTAC. This encodes CASSPGGYNSPLY. The CDR3 reads in full as CASSPGGYNSPLYF.

For this clone: All gene names here are mouse names. CDR3 region: CASRSGTGEDTQYF. CDR3 bases read: TGTGCCAGCAGATCCGGGACTGGGGAAGACACCCAGTAC. This chain uses TRBV3 with TRBJ2-5; 10 nucleotides line up with TRBD2. From the germline J gene comes the end of the CDR3, since the read stops 1 residue before it. The length of the CDR3 is 14 residues. Germline CDR1 reads SNHLY; CDR2 reads FYNGKV (reference sequence). Losses at the gene ends were 6 bases for V and 4 bases for J; bases not matched to a gene: 4.

Only a few counts were recorded for this clone. Gene names and germline match the mouse. The read is 1 residue too short to cover the CDR3 end, so that end is filled in from the germline J gene. The chain employs TRBV3 and TRBJ2-7; D is uncertain. The germline V gene encodes CDR1 SNHLY and CDR2 FYNGKV (reference sequence). V dropped 2 bases and J dropped 7 bases, with 9 bases sitting between them. The CDR3 length is 12 residues. The CDR3 protein is CASSLRGGEQYF. CDR3 DNA (partial): TGTGCCAGCAGCTTACGGGGAGGCGAACAGTAC.

This clone was picked up a small number of times. Germline and genes here are mouse. The CDR3 end lies 1 residue beyond the end of the read and is filled in from the germline J gene. The chain has TRBV3 and TRBJ1-3, with TRBD1 matching 10 bases. Germline-derived CDR1 and CDR2 are SNHLY and FYNGKV (reference sequence). The CDR3 is 15 amino acids. V was clipped by 3 bases and J by 2 bases; unmatched bases: 1. Partial CDR3 DNA: TGTGCCAGCAGCTTGGGACAGGGGACTGGAAATACGCTCTAT. Translation gives CASSLGQGTGNTLY. The entire CDR3 protein reads CASSLGQGTGNTLYF.

As to this clone: Gene labels here are mouse ones. The sequenced fragment ends 1 residue before the CDR3 boundary, so the rest is inferred from the germline J gene. The genes are TRBV13-2 and TRBJ2-7; D not resolved. CDR3 length: 10 residues. Trimming stripped 3 bases from V and 6 bases from J, with 4 bases between. CDR1 is NNHNN, CDR2 SYGAGS, per germline (reference sequence). The CDR3 bases that were read are TGTGCCAGCGGTGGGTTTGAACAGTAC. This gives the protein CASGGFEQY. From start to end, the CDR3 is CASGGFEQYF.

With respect to this clone: Gene names and germline match the mouse. The missing CDR3 end, 1 residue past where the read stops, is filled in from the germline J gene. The chain uses TRBV26 and TRBJ1-4, with D uncertain. V gave up 2 bases and J gave up 5 bases, with 6 bases separating them. The CDR3 sequence is 13 residues long. Germline lookup yields CDR1 KGHPV and CDR2 FQNQEV (reference sequence). The CDR3 sequence is CASSLVQNERLFF. The covered CDR3 bases are TGTGCCAGCAGTCTGGTGCAGAACGAAAGATTATTT.

With regard to this clone: The listed genes are named as in mouse. The DNA ends 1 residue before the CDR3 does, and the rest of the CDR3 is filled in from the germline J gene. J is TRBJ1-3 and V is TRBV16; D call uncertain. CDR1 SGHSA and CDR2 FRNQAP come from the germline V gene. The CDR3 is made up of 15 amino acids. Trimming removed 1 base at V and 0 bases at J, with 7 bases between. The CDR3 spells CASSLAGTSGNTLYF. The CDR3 DNA, read in part, is TGTGCAAGCAGCTTAGCAGGAACTTCTGGAAATACGCTCTAT.

Comments on this clone: Gene names follow the mouse nomenclature. The read terminates 1 residue before the CDR3 end, so the remaining end is supplied by the germline J gene. The V and J genes are TRBV23 and TRBJ2-4; TRBD1, as called in the table, went unchecked against the DNA. Germline CDR1 and CDR2: KGHTA and FQNQQP. The CDR3 totals 14 residues. The CDR3 DNA, read in part, is TGCTCCAGCAGTCAATCAGGGGGTCAAAACACCTTGTAC. It codes for CSSSQSGGQNTLY. The complete CDR3 protein is CSSSQSGGQNTLYF.

Concerning this clone: Here the gene names and germline are mouse. The sequence runs out 1 residue before the end of the CDR3; the remainder is reconstructed from the germline J gene. This sequence joins TRBV2 and TRBJ2-4, with 10 bases matching TRBD2. The V gene end was trimmed by 0 bases and the J gene end by 6 bases; junction bases not matched to a gene: 3. CDR1 LGHNA and CDR2 YSYQKL come from the germline V gene. The CDR3 covers 15 residues. The CDR3 loop is CASSQDPGLGNTLYF. Partial CDR3 DNA: TGTGCCAGCAGCCAAGATCCGGGACTGGGGAACACCTTGTAC.

A note on this clone: Mouse names are used for the genes. The sequence runs out 1 residue before the end of the CDR3; the remainder is reconstructed from the germline J gene. V and J are TRBV3 and TRBJ2-5; 11 bases agree with TRBD2. V lost 5 bases to trimming and J lost 6 bases; unmatched junction nucleotides: 4. The CDR3 consists of 14 residues. Germline V CDR1 and CDR2: SNHLY, FYNGKV (reference sequence). CDR3: CASSGLGGRDTQYF. CDR3 bases read: TGTGCCAGCAGCGGACTGGGGGGCAGGGACACCCAGTAC. Using reference TRBV3 and TRBJ2-5 for the parts outside the CDR3, the full variable domain is GPKVLQIPSHQIIDMGQMVTLNCDPVSNHLYFYWYKQILGQQMEFLVNFYNGKVMEKSKLFKDQFSVERPDGSYFTLKIQPTALEDSAVYFCASSGLGGRDTQYFGPGTRLLVL.

Concerning this clone itself: The germline and genes are mouse ones. The read falls 1 residue short of the CDR3 end, and the missing part is taken from the germline J gene. The rearrangement joins TRBV16 to TRBJ2-5, with 10 bases fitting TRBD2. Trimming at V came to 4 bases and at J to 5 bases, leaving 3 bases not matched to a gene. Germline V lookup: CDR1 SGHSA, CDR2 FRNQAP. There are 14 residues in the CDR3. The CDR3 bases that were read are TGTGCAAGCAGCTCTTGGACTGGGGGAGACACCCAGTAC. Protein: CASSSWTGGDTQY. The full CDR3 protein is CASSSWTGGDTQYF.

Notes on this clone: Gene names are mouse gene names. The CDR3 end lies 1 residue beyond the end of the read and is filled in from the germline J gene. V and J are TRBV26 and TRBJ1-1, with unresolved D. CDR3 length equals 11 residues. V lost 2 bases and J 3 bases, leaving 1 base between the germline ends. The germline gives CDR1 KGHPV, CDR2 FQNQEV (reference sequence). CDR3 protein: CASSLDTEVFF. The sequenced part of the CDR3 DNA is TGTGCCAGCAGTCTGGACACAGAAGTCTTC.

With regard to this clone: The gene symbols are mouse symbols. The sequenced fragment ends 1 residue before the CDR3 boundary, so the rest is inferred from the germline J gene. This chain connects TRBV13-1 to TRBJ2-5; 8 bases are a match to TRBD2. CDR1 NSHNY and CDR2 SYGAGN come from the germline V gene. The CDR3 has 15 residues. V lost 4 bases and J lost 1; bases outside the gene matches: 5. The CDR3 bases that were read are TGTGCCAGCAGTAAGGCTGGGGGGCACCAAGACACCCAGTAC. Amino acid sequence: CASSKAGGHQDTQY. In full, the CDR3 is CASSKAGGHQDTQYF.

In the case of this clone: The gene names here belong to mouse. The read terminates 1 residue ahead of where the CDR3 ends, so the germline J gene completes it. The chain uses TRBV15 and TRBJ1-4, with no clear D. This CDR3 is 12 amino acids long. The V and J ends lost 2 bases and 7 bases respectively, with 5 bases between them. The germline V gene encodes CDR1 SGHND and CDR2 FRSKSL. The CDR3 reads CASSLSGERLFF. The CDR3 DNA, read in part, is TGTGCCAGCAGTTTATCGGGCGAAAGATTATTT.

This clone has only a few counts. Each gene name is a mouse one. The read finishes 1 residue shy of the CDR3 end, and the germline J gene is used to complete it. The chain couples TRBV3 to TRBJ2-7; TRBD2 is a possible D gene (6 bases). The CDR3 extends over 14 amino acids. Germline CDR1 reads SNHLY; CDR2 reads FYNGKV (reference sequence). V lost 0 bases to trimming and J lost 4 bases, with 10 bases between them. Here the CDR3 reads CASSLALWGYEQYF. CDR3 DNA, as far as it was read: TGTGCCAGCAGCTTAGCGCTCTGGGGTTATGAACAGTAC.

Of note for this clone: Gene labels here are mouse ones. The read ends 1 residue shy of where the CDR3 ends; the end is completed using the germline J gene. This chain links TRBV19 with TRBJ2-4; TRBD1 matches 7 bases. The CDR3 is 13 amino acids. Germline values: CDR1 FNHDT, CDR2 SITEND (reference sequence). V was clipped by 5 bases and J by 0 bases; unmatched bases: 0. CDR3 loop: CASRTGSQNTLYF. The sequenced CDR3 bases are TGTGCCAGCAGGACAGGGAGTCAAAACACCTTGTAC.

As regards this clone: Mouse names are used for the genes. Read sequence stops 1 residue before the CDR3 end, and the germline J gene provides the missing end. The chain employs TRBV26 and TRBJ2-3, with 7 bases identical to TRBD2. CDR1 and CDR2 (germline): KGHPV, FQNQEV (reference sequence). The trim removed 1 base at V and 3 bases at J, leaving 1 base unmatched. CDR3 size: 14 residues. The CDR3 loop is CASSLWGGAETLYF. CDR3 DNA (partial): TGTGCCAGCAGTCTGTGGGGGGGGGCAGAAACGCTGTAT.

This clone was detected only a few times. The gene names given are mouse names. The CDR3 end is not reached by the read, which stops 1 residue before it; the germline J gene fills it in. The chain joins TRBV21 to TRBJ2-4, with D possibly TRBD2 on 6 matching bases. TRBV21 has ORF status, its function being uncertain. V dropped 2 bases and J dropped 3 bases, with 6 bases sitting between them. CDR3 length equals 13 residues. CDR3 loop: CASSQGLQNTLYF. The DNA read from the CDR3 is TGTGCTAGCAGTCAAGGACTGCAAAACACCTTGTAC.

Concerning this clone: Germline and genes: mouse. The read ends 1 residue before the CDR3 terminus; that terminus is restored from the germline J gene. The gene calls are TRBV23 and TRBJ2-5; the listed D gene, TRBD2, was not tested against the DNA. This CDR3 spans 15 amino acids. The germline V gene encodes CDR1 KGHTA and CDR2 FQNQQP. The chain's CDR3 is CSSRAGTGGENTQYF. CDR3 DNA, as far as it was read: TGCTCCAGCAGAGCCGGGACTGGGGGGGAGAACACCCAGTAC.

Regarding this clone: The germline and genes are mouse ones. The CDR3 end lies 1 residue beyond the end of the read and is filled in from the germline J gene. This chain links TRBV12-2 with TRBJ2-2, with 11 positions matching TRBD2. The CDR3 covers 15 residues. Trimming cost V 6 bases and J 0 bases; bases outside gene matches: 2. CDR1 is SGHLS, CDR2 HYDKME, per germline. The CDR3: CASLLGGPNTGQLYF. The DNA read from the CDR3 is TGTGCCAGCCTACTGGGGGGGCCAAACACCGGGCAGCTCTAC.

As to this clone: The germline and genes are mouse ones. The read finishes 1 residue shy of the CDR3 end, and the germline J gene is used to complete it. The chain carries TRBV29 and TRBJ1-3; the D is unclear. Between the trimmed V and J ends, which lost 2 bases and 4 bases, there was a span of 3 bases. This CDR3 spans 12 amino acids. CDR1 and CDR2 from the germline V gene are MSHET and SYDVDS. The CDR3: CASSLGGNTLYF. The part of the CDR3 DNA that was read is TGTGCTAGCAGTTTAGGGGGAAATACGCTCTAT.

As to this clone: Mouse names are used for the genes. Read sequence stops 1 residue before the CDR3 end, and the germline J gene provides the missing end. This sequence joins TRBV26 and TRBJ1-6, with a weak D call TRBD1 (6 bases). TRBJ1-6 is classed as an ORF, of uncertain function. CDR1 and CDR2 (germline): KGHPV, FQNQEV (reference sequence). The CDR3 spans 14 residues. V was pared by 2 bases and J by 7 bases, with 9 bases between. The sequenced part of the CDR3 DNA is TGTGCCAGCAGTCTGACAGGGTGGAATTCGCCCCTCTAC. Amino acids: CASSLTGWNSPLY. The full CDR3 protein reads CASSLTGWNSPLYF.

As regards this clone: Genes here carry mouse names. The read finishes 1 residue shy of the CDR3 end, and the germline J gene is used to complete it. This rearrangement joins TRBV23 to TRBJ1-1; the D call in the table, TRBD1, was not verified against the DNA. From germline, CDR1 is KGHTA and CDR2 FQNQQP. The CDR3 covers 13 residues. The CDR3 is CSSSFRDDTEVFF. The part of the CDR3 DNA that was read is TGCTCCAGCAGTTTCAGGGATGACACAGAAGTCTTC.